Listed below are T cell receptor beta chains from one sample, sequenced in a study of blood T cells in healthy people across ages. MiXCR, applied by TCRdb to the 5' RACE reads, yields one record per CDR3 protein. The data contain hundreds of thousands of distinct CDR3 sequences, around 25% of them singletons. These data were also reused for a study on T cells of mothers and their children.

Input material: blood. The receptor source for this set is a boy between 10 and 17 years old in good health. CDR3s include the opening cysteine and the closing phenylalanine or tryptophan. The D gene is left open where the match is weak. Not every row has a clone size; where given, it reads once, few, many or a size class.

TRBV20-1	TRBJ1-6	NA	TRBD1	TGCAGTGCCCGGGACAGGGGGCAATATTCACCCCTCCACTTT	CSARDRGQYSPLHF
TRBV7-7	TRBJ2-5	NA	NA	TGTGCCAGCAGCTCGGAGAGTGAGCAGTACTTC	CASSSESEQYF
TRBV20-1	TRBJ2-7	NA	NA	TGCAGTGCTAGTGGGTACGAGCAGTACTTC	CSASGYEQYF
TRBV6-6	TRBJ2-7	NA	NA	TGTGCCAGCAGTTACGCCCGGGACGGAGGCTACGAGCAGTACTTC	CASSYARDGGYEQYF
TRBV9	TRBJ2-2	few	NA	TGTGCCAGCAGCCGGAGGGGCAGGGGGGAAGACGGGGAGCTGTTTTTT	CASSRRGRGEDGELFF
TRBV7-3	TRBJ1-1	few	NA	TGTGCCAGCAGCACCCCATCCGGGTTTGATCGAGGTGAAGCTTTCTTT	CASSTPSGFDRGEAFF
TRBV3-1	TRBJ2-2	NA	TRBD1	TGTGCCAGCAGCCACGGGACAGAGAACACCGGGGAGCTGTTTTTT	CASSHGTENTGELFF
TRBV5-1	TRBJ2-7	NA	NA	TGCGCCAGCAGCTTGGCGGCAGGGGACTACGAGCAGCACTTC	CASSLAAGDYEQHF
TRBV6-1	TRBJ1-2	few	NA	TGTGCCAGCAGTGCGGACGGATGGAACTATGGCTACACCTTC	CASSADGWNYGYTF
TRBV2	TRBJ2-5	NA	NA	TGTGCCAGCAGTGAAGGGGGGATAGGAATCGGGACCCAGTACTTC	CASSEGGIGIGTQYF
TRBV4-1	TRBJ1-2	NA	NA	TGCGCCAGCAGCCAAGCTCAGAACAGGGCGGACTATGGCTACACCTTC	CASSQAQNRADYGYTF
TRBV10-3	TRBJ1-4	few	NA	TGTGCCATCAGTGAGGGACGGAACGGAGCTAATGAAAAACTGTTTTTT	CAISEGRNGANEKLFF
TRBV15	TRBJ1-4	NA	NA	TGTGCCACCAGCAGAGATCAGGCAGGTGAAAAACTGCTTTTT	CATSRDQAGEKLLF
TRBV19	TRBJ2-7	NA	NA	TGTGCCAGTAGTGTCTACCCCGGGAGCTCCTACGAGCAGTACTTC	CASSVYPGSSYEQYF
TRBV19	TRBJ2-5	few	TRBD2	TGTGCCAGTAACACGGGGGGGGAGACCCAGTACTTC	CASNTGGETQYF
TRBV7-2	TRBJ1-1	NA	NA	TGTGCCAGCAGCTTTGCGGGGGGTGGAGCTGTCACTGAAGCTTTCTTT	CASSFAGGGAVTEAFF
TRBV24-1	TRBJ1-6	few	NA	TGTGCCACCAGATATAGCAGGGGCCGATTTAATTCACCCCTCCACTTT	CATRYSRGRFNSPLHF
TRBV20-1	TRBJ1-2	NA	TRBD1	TGCAGTGCCGAGCCGACAGGGCTCTATGGCTACACCTTC	CSAEPTGLYGYTF
TRBV5-1	TRBJ2-3	NA	TRBD2	TGCGCCAGCAGCCGCCGTCGGGGGGGGAGCACAGATACGCAGTATTTT	CASSRRRGGSTDTQYF
TRBV13	TRBJ2-3	NA	TRBD2	TGTGCCAGCAGCTCGTCGCCGGGACTAGCGGCAGATACGCAGTATTTT	CASSSSPGLAADTQYF
TRBV5-1	TRBJ2-5	few	TRBD2	TGCGCCAGCAGCTTAGCGAGCGGGGGGGAAGAGACCCAGTACTTC	CASSLASGGEETQYF
TRBV20-1	TRBJ2-2	NA	TRBD1	TGCAGTGCTCGCACGGACAGGGTTAACACCGGGGAGCTGTTTTTT	CSARTDRVNTGELFF
TRBV2	TRBJ2-1	NA	NA	TGTGCCAGCTTCGGACAGCTCGAGACCCGGAATGAGCAGTTCTTC	CASFGQLETRNEQFF
TRBV2	TRBJ2-5	NA	TRBD2	TGTGCCAGCAGTGACGGGATCGGGAGCGGGGGCTACCAAGAGACCCAGTACTTC	CASSDGIGSGGYQETQYF
TRBV13	TRBJ2-5	NA	TRBD1	TGTGCCAGCAGCTGGGGGACAGGGGGCAGGGAGACCCAGTACTTC	CASSWGTGGRETQYF
TRBV11-1	TRBJ1-1	NA	NA	TGTGCCAGCAGCCTAGCGGGTTTTGGGAACACTGAAGCTTTCTTT	CASSLAGFGNTEAFF
TRBV5-1	TRBJ2-5	NA	TRBD1	TGCGCCAGCAGCCCCGGGACAGCCGCTCCCCAGTACTTC	CASSPGTAAPQYF
TRBV4-1	TRBJ1-4	few	TRBD1	TGCGCCAGCAGCCCAACCGGGACAGGGGAAATTGAAAAACTGTTTTTT	CASSPTGTGEIEKLFF
TRBV28	TRBJ2-7	NA	NA	TGTGCCAGCAGTCTTATCCCCCTCAGGGACGAGCAGTACTTC	CASSLIPLRDEQYF
TRBV10-3	TRBJ2-1	NA	NA	TGTGCCATCAGTCCTAGCTCAGATCACAATGAGCAGTTCTTC	CAISPSSDHNEQFF
TRBV10-3	TRBJ1-2	NA	NA	TGTGCCATCAGTGGGGGCCAGGACTATGGCTACACCTTC	CAISGGQDYGYTF
TRBV11-3	TRBJ1-4	few	NA	TGTGCCAGCAGCGCGGACACGGAGGGAAAACTGTTTTTT	CASSADTEGKLFF
TRBV11-2	TRBJ2-7	once	NA	TGTGCCAGCAGCTCCTCTCCCCACGAGCAGTACTTC	CASSSSPHEQYF
TRBV4-1	TRBJ1-6	few	NA	TGCGCCAGCAGCCAAGGGGAATGGTCACCCCTCCACTTT	CASSQGEWSPLHF
TRBV5-1	TRBJ2-5	NA	NA	TGCGCCAGCAGCTTGGGGGGACCCCCAGGGCGAGAGACCCAGTACTTC	CASSLGGPPGRETQYF
TRBV12-3/TRBV12-4	TRBJ2-7	NA	NA	TGTGCCAGCAGTCCGGGGGCCGAGCAGTACTTC	CASSPGAEQYF
TRBV3-1	TRBJ2-7	NA	TRBD1	TGTGCCAGCAGCCCCCTCGGGACAGGGATGACCTACGAGCAGTACTTC	CASSPLGTGMTYEQYF
TRBV11-2	TRBJ1-2	NA	NA	TGTGCCAGCAGCTTAAACTGGCGCTATGGCTACACCTTC	CASSLNWRYGYTF
TRBV7-9	TRBJ1-1	NA	NA	TGTGCCAGCAGCTCTCAGGCAGTTGCGGACACTGAAGCTTTCTTT	CASSSQAVADTEAFF
TRBV3-1	TRBJ1-2	few	NA	TGTGCCAGCAGCCAAGGAGGGGGGGACTATGGCTACACCTTC	CASSQGGGDYGYTF
TRBV7-2	TRBJ2-5	many	NA	TGTGCCAGCAGCGGCCTGGGAGTTAAGGACCAAGAGACCCAGTACTTC	CASSGLGVKDQETQYF
TRBV4-1	TRBJ2-5	NA	NA	TGCGCCAGCAGCCAAGATTCTCCGGAGACCCAGTACTTC	CASSQDSPETQYF
TRBV11-2	TRBJ1-1	few	NA	TGTGCCAGCAGCAATAGAGAGACAGAGAACACTGAAGCTTTCTTT	CASSNRETENTEAFF
TRBV7-8	TRBJ2-3	NA	NA	TGTGCCAGCAGCTCCTCTACGGACTCCATTTCTGGGTATTTT	CASSSSTDSISGYF
TRBV5-1	TRBJ1-2	NA	NA	TGCGCCAGCAGTTTTCAGGGAGGTGGCTATGGCTACACCTTC	CASSFQGGGYGYTF
TRBV20-1	TRBJ2-7	NA	NA	TGCGGTGCTAGGTCGGCAGGCACGTACGAGCAGTACTTC	CGARSAGTYEQYF
TRBV30	TRBJ2-5	NA	TRBD2	TGTGCCTGGAGTGTATGGAGCGGGGGGAGGGAGACCCAGTACTTC	CAWSVWSGGRETQYF
TRBV25-1	TRBJ2-5	few	NA	TGTGCCAGCAGTTTAAAACGCGAGACCCAGTACTTC	CASSLKRETQYF
TRBV14	TRBJ1-2	NA	TRBD1	TGTGCCAGCAGCCAAGGGACAGGGGAAGCTTGGATTAACTATGGCTACACCTTC	CASSQGTGEAWINYGYTF
TRBV2	TRBJ1-1	few	NA	TGTGCCAGCAGTAGTGACAGGAGGGGGACTGAAGCTTTCTTT	CASSSDRRGTEAFF
TRBV25-1	TRBJ2-6	NA	NA	TGTGCCAGCCGGACTACTGGGGCCAACGTCCTGACTTTC	CASRTTGANVLTF
TRBV12-3/TRBV12-4	TRBJ2-3	few	TRBD1	TGTGCCAGCAGTTTAATTGACAGGGTAATGGATACGCAGTATTTT	CASSLIDRVMDTQYF
TRBV4-1	TRBJ2-5	NA	TRBD1	TGCGCCAGCAGCGAAATTCCGGGGACAGAGCAAGAGACCCAGTACTTC	CASSEIPGTEQETQYF
TRBV6-2/TRBV6-3	TRBJ2-1	few	NA	TGTGCCAGCAAGCAATCCTACAATGAGCAGTTCTTC	CASKQSYNEQFF
TRBV25-1	TRBJ2-1	few	NA	TGTGCCAGCAGTGAATATTCTCCACCACGGCAGTTCTTC	CASSEYSPPRQFF
TRBV14	TRBJ2-5	NA	NA	TGTGCCAGCAGCCAAACGTCCCCTCGTGGGCGAGAGACCCAGTACTTC	CASSQTSPRGRETQYF
TRBV28	TRBJ2-7	few	NA	TGTGCCAGCAGTCTGAGGCCTAGGGTATACGAGCAGTACTTC	CASSLRPRVYEQYF
TRBV10-3	TRBJ2-1	few	NA	TGTGCCATCAGTAAGGGGAGCTCCTACAATGAGCAGTTCTTC	CAISKGSSYNEQFF